This TCR beta chain was sequenced during a study of cytomegalovirus exposure and HLA in healthy donors. Findings and caveats of the study: The study designated 150 or so TCR beta chains cytomegalovirus-associated. Reports indicated that the classifier achieved high specificity and sensitivity in diagnosing cytomegalovirus status. Accurate prediction of HLA-A and HLA-B alleles (for most subjects) was reportedly achieved from TCR beta sequences.

Germline assignment: CDR1 KGHSH and CDR2 LQKENI. Germline trimming cut 4 bases from V and 4 bases from J; bases unmatched to any gene: 1. The CDR3 length is 14 residues. Primers for the PCR totalled 60 Vbeta and 13 Jbeta. The repertoire was sequenced with immunoSEQ multiplex PCR; TCRdb's copy has only in-frame clones and lacks some. This sample's clone table lists roughly 60,000 clones. As concerns this clone: Its antigen is not known.

The sample taken for sequencing was PBMCs. This TCR was sampled from a male donor in good health and CMV-seronegative. V gene TRBV18 combines with J gene TRBJ1-1, with TRBD1 identical over 12 bases. This chain's CDR3 is CASSQGQGATEAFF. In DNA, the CDR3 is TGTGCCAGCTCACAGGGACAGGGGGCCACTGAAGCTTTCTTT.